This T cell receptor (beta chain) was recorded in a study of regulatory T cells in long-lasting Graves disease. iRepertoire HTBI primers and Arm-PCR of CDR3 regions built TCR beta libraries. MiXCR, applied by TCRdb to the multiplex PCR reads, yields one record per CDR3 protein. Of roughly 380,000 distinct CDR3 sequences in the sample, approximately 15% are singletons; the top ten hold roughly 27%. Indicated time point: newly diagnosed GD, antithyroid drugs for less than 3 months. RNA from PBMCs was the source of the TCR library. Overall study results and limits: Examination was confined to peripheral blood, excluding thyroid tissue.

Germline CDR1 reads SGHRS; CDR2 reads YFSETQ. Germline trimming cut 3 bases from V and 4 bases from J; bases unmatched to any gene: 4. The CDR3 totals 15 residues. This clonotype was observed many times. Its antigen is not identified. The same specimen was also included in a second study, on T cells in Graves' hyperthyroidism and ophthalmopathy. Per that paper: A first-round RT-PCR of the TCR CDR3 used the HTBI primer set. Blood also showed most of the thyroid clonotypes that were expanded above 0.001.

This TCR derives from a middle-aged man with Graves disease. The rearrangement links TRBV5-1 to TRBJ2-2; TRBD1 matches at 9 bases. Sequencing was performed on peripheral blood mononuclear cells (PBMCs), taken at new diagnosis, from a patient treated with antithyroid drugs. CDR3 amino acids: CASSWTGVGTGELFF. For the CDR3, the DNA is TGCGCCAGCAGCTGGACAGGGGTCGGCACCGGGGAGCTGTTTTTT.